A selection of T cell receptor beta chains follows, all from one sample in a study of blood T cells in healthy people across ages. TCRdb analysed the 5' RACE reads with MiXCR anew, one entry per CDR3 protein. The sample shows hundreds of thousands of distinct CDR3 sequences, roughly 49% of them seen only once. Sequencing used blood. The receptors here all came from a woman aged 55-75 years in good health. The CDR3 runs from the conserved cysteine through the conserved F or W. D genes are given only for firm matches. The size of a clone is reported for some rows only, either as once, few or many, or as a class for expanded clones.

NA	TRBV12-3/TRBV12-4	NA	TRBJ2-1	TGTGCCAGCAGGCTACTAGTCAATGAGCAGTTCTTC	CASRLLVNEQFF
NA	TRBV7-3	NA	TRBJ2-6	TGTGCCAGCAGCTTAGGCGGCAGGAGCTCTGGGGCCAACGTCCTGACTTTC	CASSLGGRSSGANVLTF
NA	TRBV7-2	NA	TRBJ2-3	TGTGCCAGCAGCTCTCGGGAGCTATCCACAGATACGCAGTATTTT	CASSSRELSTDTQYF
NA	TRBV7-9	NA	TRBJ1-1	TGTGCCAGCAGGATACAGAACACTGAAGCTTTCTTT	CASRIQNTEAFF
TRBD1	TRBV5-1	NA	TRBJ1-4	TGCGCCAGCAGCCCAGGGGGCACAGCAACTAATGAAGAACTGTTTTTT	CASSPGGTATNEELFF
TRBD2	TRBV20-1	NA	TRBJ2-7	TGCAGTGCTAGCCCCCTAGCGGGAGCTTCCTACGGGCAGTACTTC	CSASPLAGASYGQYF
NA	TRBV28	once	TRBJ1-6	TGTGCCAGCACCCAGGGAGTATATTCACCCCTCCACTTT	CASTQGVYSPLHF
TRBD1	TRBV14	NA	TRBJ2-3	TGTGCCAGCAGCGAAGGCAGGGGGTTCACAGATACGCAGTATTTT	CASSEGRGFTDTQYF
NA	TRBV10-3	NA	TRBJ1-2	TGTGCCATCACCGGGGCGAGTTTAAGCGGCAACTATGGCTACACCTTC	CAITGASLSGNYGYTF
NA	TRBV27	few	TRBJ1-1	TGTGCCAGCAGTTTACGACCGAACACTGAAGCTTTCTTT	CASSLRPNTEAFF
TRBD1	TRBV19	few	TRBJ2-7	TGTGCCAGTAGTAGCAGACAGGGGATCGCCTACGAGCAGTACTTC	CASSSRQGIAYEQYF
NA	TRBV7-9	NA	TRBJ2-3	TGTGCCAGCAGCTTAGCGACGGTTCGGAGCACAGATACGCAGTATTTT	CASSLATVRSTDTQYF
TRBD1	TRBV9	NA	TRBJ2-1	TGTGCCAGCAGCGGTCAGACAGGGTCAGGCGAGCAGTTCTTC	CASSGQTGSGEQFF
TRBD2	TRBV4-3	many	TRBJ2-3	TGCGCCAGCAGCCAAGGGGCTAGCGGGAGTCGTACAGATACGCAGTATTTT	CASSQGASGSRTDTQYF
NA	TRBV7-3	NA	TRBJ2-2	TGTGCCAGCAGCGAAACCCGAGAGCGACTGAACACCGGGGAGCTGTTTTTT	CASSETRERLNTGELFF
NA	TRBV7-9	few	TRBJ2-7	TGTGCCAGCAGCCCATCTGACGGATCCTACGAGCAGTACTTC	CASSPSDGSYEQYF
TRBD1	TRBV20-1	few	TRBJ2-3	TGCAGTGCTAGGACAGGGTTTTTATTTGATACGCAGTATTTT	CSARTGFLFDTQYF
NA	TRBV3-1	NA	TRBJ1-6	TGTGCCAGCAGTCAGGGGAGTTATTCACCCCTCCACTTT	CASSQGSYSPLHF
NA	TRBV28	NA	TRBJ1-2	TGTGCCAGCAGTTCCGGACGGGGGACTGGCTACACCTTC	CASSSGRGTGYTF
TRBD1	TRBV9	few	TRBJ1-6	TGTGCCAGCAGCACGGGACAGTATAATTCACCCCTCCACTTT	CASSTGQYNSPLHF
TRBD1	TRBV29-1	NA	TRBJ2-7	TGCAGCGCCGCGCAGGGGGCCTCCTACAATGAGCAGTACTTC	CSAAQGASYNEQYF
NA	TRBV28	NA	TRBJ2-3	TGTGCCAGCAGCATGGCCAGAGGATTCGCAGATACGCAGTATTTT	CASSMARGFADTQYF
TRBD2	TRBV7-2	few	TRBJ2-3	TGTGCCAGCAGCCCCCAGCGGGGACGCACAGATACGCAGTATTTT	CASSPQRGRTDTQYF
TRBD2	TRBV29-1	NA	TRBJ2-2	TGCAGCGTTGAAGACCGCACTAGCGGGATGGTCGGGGAGCTGTTTTTT	CSVEDRTSGMVGELFF
TRBD2	TRBV28	NA	TRBJ2-7	TGTGCCAGCAGTTTGGGACTAGCGTTAGACCATCAGTACTTC	CASSLGLALDHQYF
NA	TRBV6-5	NA	TRBJ2-7	TGTGCCAGCAGTTACTCGAACACAGCCTCCTACGAGCAGTACTTC	CASSYSNTASYEQYF
NA	TRBV27	once	TRBJ2-1	TGTGCCAGCAGCCGGGCCCCACGGAATGAGCAGTTCTTC	CASSRAPRNEQFF
TRBD2	TRBV20-1	NA	TRBJ2-7	TGCAGTGTTAGGACTAGCGTAGGCTCCTACGAGCAGTACTTC	CSVRTSVGSYEQYF
NA	TRBV6-2/TRBV6-3	NA	TRBJ1-1	TGTGCCAGCAATACAGGGAGCGCAGCAGGAAGTACTGAAGCTTTCTTT	CASNTGSAAGSTEAFF
NA	TRBV20-1	NA	TRBJ1-3	TGCAGTGCTAGAGATCCAAGGTCCGGAAACACCATATATTTT	CSARDPRSGNTIYF
NA	TRBV15	NA	TRBJ2-7	TGTGCCACCAGCAGAGATGGGGCACAGATCTACGAGCAGTACTTC	CATSRDGAQIYEQYF
NA	TRBV12-3/TRBV12-4	NA	TRBJ2-7	TGTGCCAGCAGTTTTCGGGGGTTAGGCTCCTACGAGCAGTACTTC	CASSFRGLGSYEQYF
NA	TRBV5-1	NA	TRBJ2-3	TGCGCCAGCACCAGCGGTAGCACAGATACGCAGTATTTT	CASTSGSTDTQYF
TRBD1	TRBV6-1	NA	TRBJ2-1	TGTGCCAGCAGTGGAAACTTCGGACAGGGATTT	CASSGNFGQGF
NA	TRBV5-6	many	TRBJ2-7	TGTGCCAGCAGCTTTGGACGGACCTACGAGCAGTACTTC	CASSFGRTYEQYF
NA	TRBV27	NA	TRBJ2-3	TGTGCCAGCAGTGGTAGTTGGGCCACAGATACGCAGTATTTT	CASSGSWATDTQYF
NA	TRBV24-1	NA	TRBJ2-7	TGTGCCACCAGTGATGTGAAGGGCGGGACCTACGAGCAGTACTTC	CATSDVKGGTYEQYF
NA	TRBV27	NA	TRBJ2-1	TGTGCCAGCACTCCCATGCCTGAGGGTGAGCAGTTCTTC	CASTPMPEGEQFF
NA	TRBV2	NA	TRBJ1-2	TGTGCCAGCATTAGTAGCCTGCTAACGCGCAACTATGGCTACACCTTC	CASISSLLTRNYGYTF
NA	TRBV7-2	NA	TRBJ2-7	TGTGCCAGCAGCTTAACACAGGTAACCTACGAGCAGTACTTC	CASSLTQVTYEQYF
NA	TRBV11-2	NA	TRBJ2-3	TGTGCCTGCAGCTTAGTCAGGCCGGGAGATACGCAGTATTTT	CACSLVRPGDTQYF
NA	TRBV29-1	NA	TRBJ1-1	TGCAGCGTTGATCGTCGCCAGATTAACACTGAAGCTTTCTTT	CSVDRRQINTEAFF
NA	TRBV20-1	few	TRBJ1-2	TGCAGTGCGACGGCCGGGACTGACTATGGCTACACCTTC	CSATAGTDYGYTF
NA	TRBV12-3/TRBV12-4	few	TRBJ1-1	TGTGCCAGCAGTTCTTGGCAGCGGGGCACTGAAGCTTTCTTT	CASSSWQRGTEAFF
TRBD1	TRBV24-1	NA	TRBJ2-3	TGTGCCACCGGTGATAAGACAGGGGGCACAGATACGCAGTATTTT	CATGDKTGGTDTQYF
NA	TRBV27	NA	TRBJ2-1	TGTGCCAGCAGTTTGACCGGAACCCCTAAATACAATGAGCAGTTCTTC	CASSLTGTPKYNEQFF
NA	TRBV20-1	NA	TRBJ2-7	TGCAGTGCTAGAGATGCAGCAGGGCTTAGCTACGAGCAGTCCTTC	CSARDAAGLSYEQSF
NA	TRBV20-1	few	TRBJ2-7	TGCAGTGCCACTAGGACGGGAGTGGGACGGGAGCAGTACTTC	CSATRTGVGREQYF
NA	TRBV7-2	once	TRBJ2-5	TGTGCATCCAGACTAGGGGGAGTATCATCGGAGCAGTACTTC	CASRLGGVSSEQYF
NA	TRBV15	NA	TRBJ2-7	TGTGCCACCAGCAGAGATAGAACCCGCGGGTCCGGGCAGTACTTC	CATSRDRTRGSGQYF